This T cell receptor beta chain was obtained from a study of blood T cell repertoires in COVID-19 (dated by TCRdb to about 2020). A note on the overall study: Samples from collaborators originated in the United States, Italy and Spain and spanned both the acute and convalescent phases of COVID-19. Where HLA class I and class II types were available, the types were taken from metadata supplied by the sample provider, not from assay-based typing. The prospective study material was composed of cDNA or gDNA derived from T cells, B-cell-depleted T cells, or PBMCs. Subjects who had been exposed to COVID-19, were actively infected with it, or had recovered from it provided the deeply sampled blood TCRbeta repertoires that made up the dataset. Samples were obtained from the ongoing ImmuneRACE study (first 160 participants) and from 950 to 1,500 subjects provided by 6 global collaborators. A de-identified subject ID, COVID-19 status, age in years and sex were almost always included in the sample metadata. The repertoires were released in a freely available public database intended as a resource for research on the immune response to SARS-CoV-2. Broad study findings and their caveats: Clinical and demographic metadata were provided uncurated, with the amount varying by source and participant.

In its sample, this clone was seen once. Its specific antigen is unknown. It has no much larger one-base neighbor in the sample; base qualities were not kept. In the prospective study, participants were roughly 18 to 100 years old, resided in under 30 geographic areas of the United States, and were enrolled through a virtual design. In the prospective study, participants were assigned to cohorts based on the clinical history participants reported in a screening survey and a study questionnaire. Exposed participants were defined as having been in contact with someone with a PCR-confirmed or clinician-diagnosed COVID-19 case within 2 weeks of study entry. Each participant in the prospective study had whole blood, serum and a nasopharyngeal or oropharyngeal swab collected by mobile phlebotomists. Over a roughly two-month period, participants in the prospective study had the option of providing additional blood draws and questionnaires. Blood samples from the prospective study were shipped frozen or at room temperature prior to DNA extraction.

The immunoSEQ Assay, a bias-controlled multiplex PCR, was used to amplify TCRbeta CDR3 regions from genomic DNA. Turning to the authors' computational methods: Nucleated cell counts per sample were estimated from amplification of reference gene primers within the assay. To quantify the absolute abundance of each unique TCRbeta CDR3 rearrangement, sequence reads were collapsed and filtered. For each sample, productive Simpson clonality was calculated by taking the square root of Simpson's diversity index across productive rearrangements. TCRdb re-hosts the immuneACCESS table, in-frame sequences only. Its copies lack some clones; in the studies checked, an unresolved V gene accounts for under half of them, and the cause for the rest is not known. V, J and clone size derive from that table, while D and trimming were established from the DNA sequence. For this sample the table gives roughly 200,000 clones, of which 75% to 90% were detected only once. The ten largest clones capture roughly 4% of the sample.

Material for sequencing was PBMCs or T cells enriched from blood (not recorded which). The TCR originated in a woman aged 30 to 39 who had been exposed to COVID-19.

The DNA sequence reads TGTGCCAGCAGGTGGGGACAGCAAAACTATGGCTACACCTTC. Its amino acids are CASRWGQQNYGYTF. The chain is encoded by TRBV6-5 joined to TRBJ1-2, with 7 bases aligning to TRBD1. V ends up 6 bases short and J 2 bases short, with an unmatched junction base count of 6. From the germline V gene, CDR1 is MNHEY and CDR2 is SVGAGI. The CDR3 starts with the cysteine, ends with the phenylalanine, and has 14 residues. Left in the record is the CDR3 DNA by itself, 42 bases read in frame from the first base.